Following are 11 T cell receptor beta chains from one sample sequenced in a study of CD8 T cells in Susac syndrome (dated by TCRdb to between 2018 and 2021). Libraries were prepared through the immunoSEQ multiplex PCR assay. RNA was extracted with the RNeasy kit and about 0.5 to 1 ug was reverse transcribed using random hexamers. TCRdb itself trimmed the public reads at Q25 with fastp, ran MiXCR and retained productive beta chains. Rows with a matching CDR3 protein are joined into one entry that keeps the most common DNA and genes. The sample records roughly 80,000 distinct CDR3 sequences, roughly 94% of which are singletons. Of the sample, 0.4% to 0.55% falls within the top ten clones. The sample was CD8+ T cells from PBMCs. Receptors were obtained from a human donor with Susac syndrome.

Comment on this clonotype: One end of the junction varies from germline; a read error may be responsible. V usage is TRBV7-7 and J usage is TRBJ2-3; D might be TRBD1 (5 bases). The germline V gene encodes CDR1 SSHAT and CDR2 FNYEAQ (reference sequence). The CDR3 is 15 amino acids. CDR3 protein: CASSLGAAYTDTQYF. The DNA of the CDR3 is TGTGCTAGCAGCTTAGGGGCAGCCTACACAGATACGCAGTATTTT.

The genes are TRBV29-1 and TRBJ2-7; a weak D match, TRBD1 (5 bases). Trimming removed 6 bases from V and 0 bases from J, with 12 bases in between. The CDR3 totals 13 residues. Germline V gene data show CDR1 as SQVTM and CDR2 as ANQGSEA. DNA for the CDR3: TGCAGCGTCGTGATGGGGCCCTCCTACGAGCAGTACTTC. This codes for CSVVMGPSYEQYF.

The V and J genes are TRBV20-1 and TRBJ2-1; D may be TRBD2 (7 bases). CDR1 is DFQATT and CDR2 is SNEGSKA in the germline V gene (reference sequence). The CDR3 extends over 12 amino acids. CDR3 loop: CGSRGGRNEQFF. The CDR3 DNA sequence: TGCGGGTCGAGGGGGGGCCGCAATGAGCAGTTCTTC.

This chain uses TRBV7-9 with TRBJ2-1; 8 positions match TRBD2. Trimming cost V 6 bases and J 8 bases; bases outside gene matches: 12. The length of the CDR3 is 15 residues. Germline V lookup: CDR1 SEHNR, CDR2 FQNEAQ (reference sequence). The CDR3 region is CASSLPAERGYEQFF. The CDR3 bases are TGTGCCAGCAGTCTCCCGGCGGAGCGGGGGTATGAGCAGTTCTTC.

This chain uses TRBV29-1 with TRBJ2-1, with 9 bases fitting TRBD1. Germline CDR1 SQVTM, CDR2 ANQGSEA. Germline trimming cut 6 bases from V and 3 bases from J; bases unmatched to any gene: 3. The CDR3 is 13 amino acids. CDR3 loop: CSVGDRVYNEQFF. The CDR3 DNA sequence: TGCAGCGTCGGGGACAGGGTCTACAATGAGCAGTTCTTC.

The chain recombines TRBV20-1 with TRBJ1-5; D not resolved. Trimming stripped 1 base from V and 0 bases from J, with 13 bases between. Germline V lookup: CDR1 DFQATT, CDR2 SNEGSKA (reference sequence). This CDR3 has 16 residues. CDR3 sequence: CSARGQTPYSNQPQHF. In DNA form, the CDR3 reads TGCAGTGCTAGAGGTCAGACGCCTTATAGCAATCAGCCCCAGCATTTT.

The gene calls are TRBV5-6 and TRBJ1-1; maybe TRBD1 (5 bases). The V gene's germline CDR1 is SGHDT and CDR2 YYEEEE. V was pared by 7 bases and J by 3 bases, with 13 bases between. The CDR3 covers 13 residues. CDR3 amino acids: CASGRESYTEAFF. As DNA, the CDR3 is TGTGCCAGCGGCAGGGAGTCGTACACTGAAGCTTTCTTT. Filled out from reference TRBV5-6 and TRBJ1-1, the complete variable domain reads DAGVTQSPTHLIKTRGQQVTLRCSPKSGHDTVSWYQQALGQGPQFIFQYYEEEERQRGNFPDRFSGHQFPNYSSELNVNALLLGDSALYLCASGRESYTEAFFGQGTRLTVV.

The rearrangement links TRBV27 to TRBJ1-5, with D maybe TRBD1 (5 bases). Trimming left V 11 bases short and J 7 bases short, with 18 bases between. The CDR3 has 13 residues. Per the germline V gene, CDR1 is MNHEY and CDR2 is SMNVEV (reference sequence). The CDR3 DNA is TGTGCCGGCCCCCGGGGGGTTAGGCAGCCCCAGCATTTT. Its protein is CAGPRGVRQPQHF.

The rearrangement joins TRBV6-4 to TRBJ2-1, with TRBD2 identical over 10 bases. The CDR3 covers 14 residues. With 2 bases clipped from V and 6 bases from J, the junction kept 1 base outside the gene matches. Germline V gene sequence: CDR1 MRHNA, CDR2 SNTAGT. The CDR3 DNA follows: TGTGCCAGCAGTGACAGCGGGGGGGCCAATGAGCAGTTCTTC. It specifies CASSDSGGANEQFF.

In its sample, this clonotype was seen a few times. The genes are TRBV5-1 and TRBJ2-7; D is perhaps TRBD1 (6 bases). Germline CDR1 is SGHRS and CDR2 is YFSETQ. CDR3 length equals 14 residues. Trimming pared 0 bases from V and 3 bases from J, leaving 10 bases between. CDR3 sequence reads: CASSLGSGDYEQYF. CDR3 nucleotides: TGCGCCAGCAGCTTGGGGTCAGGGGACTACGAGCAGTACTTC.

This chain connects TRBV9 to TRBJ2-3; TRBD1 is a possible D gene (6 bases). The CDR3 runs to 17 residues. Trimming cost V 4 bases and J 0 bases, with 18 bases left between them. Germline CDR1 SGDLS, CDR2 YYNGEE. The CDR3, as DNA: TGTGCCAGCAGCCCCCAAACGGGGACACTGAGCACAGATACGCAGTATTTT. Protein product: CASSPQTGTLSTDTQYF.